This TCR beta chain was profiled in a study of tissue T cells after allogeneic stem cell transplantation. Regarding the study as a whole: Limitations included a small, clinically heterogeneous cohort and limited sampling depth. In patients and mice, blood and spleen missed much of tissue repertoire.

Using immunoSEQ multiplex PCR, the repertoire was profiled, and TCRdb retains in-frame clones only, with some absent. The data contain fewer than 30,000 clones, over 70% of them seen just once; the ten biggest clones take up approximately 8%. For this clone: Its target is unknown.

Trimming pared 2 bases from V and 1 base from J, leaving 11 bases between. The CDR3 sequence is 15 residues long. The germline V gene has CDR1 SGHAT and CDR2 FQNNGV. Autopsy tissues spanned esophagus to rectum, liver, skin, and lymphoid organs including spleen. The genes are TRBV11-2 and TRBJ1-1; D possibly corresponds to TRBD1 (6 bases). The sequencing used tissue from the ileum, collected at autopsy. This sequence was found in a female donor over 55 with lung cancer. The CDR3 here is CASSLTDSKNTEAFF. CDR3 DNA sequence: TGTGCCAGCAGCTTAACGGACAGTAAGAACACTGAAGCTTTCTTT.